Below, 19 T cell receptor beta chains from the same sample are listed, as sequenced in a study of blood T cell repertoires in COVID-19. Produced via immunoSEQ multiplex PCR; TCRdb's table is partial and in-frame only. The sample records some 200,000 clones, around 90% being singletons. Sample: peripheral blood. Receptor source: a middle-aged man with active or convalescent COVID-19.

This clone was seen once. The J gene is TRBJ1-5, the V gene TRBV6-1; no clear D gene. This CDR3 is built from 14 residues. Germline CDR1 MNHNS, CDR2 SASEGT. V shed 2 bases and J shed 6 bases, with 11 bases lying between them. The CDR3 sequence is CASSETHRGQPQHF. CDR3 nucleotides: TGTGCCAGCAGTGAAACTCACCGCGGTCAGCCCCAGCATTTT.

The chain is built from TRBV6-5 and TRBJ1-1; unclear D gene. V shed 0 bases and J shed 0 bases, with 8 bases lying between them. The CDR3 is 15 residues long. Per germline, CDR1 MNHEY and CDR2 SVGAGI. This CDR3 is CASSYSNSMNTEAFF. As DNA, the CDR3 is TGTGCCAGCAGTTACTCGAACAGCATGAACACTGAAGCTTTCTTT.

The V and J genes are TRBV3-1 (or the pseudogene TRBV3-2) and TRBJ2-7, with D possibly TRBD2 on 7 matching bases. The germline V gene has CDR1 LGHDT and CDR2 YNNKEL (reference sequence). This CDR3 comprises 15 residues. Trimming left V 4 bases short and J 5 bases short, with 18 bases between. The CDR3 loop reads CASSLQQGGGDEQYF. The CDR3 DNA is TGTGCCAGCAGCCTACAACAGGGAGGGGGGGACGAGCAGTACTTC.

The DNA of the CDR3 is TGTGCCAGCAGTTTCCGCGGTTCCGAGCAGTACTTC. Its translation: CASSFRGSEQYF. The rearrangement links TRBV27 to TRBJ2-7, with D unclear. The CDR3 covers 12 residues. With 3 bases removed from V and 6 bases from J, the gap between germline ends came to 9 bases. Germline assignment: CDR1 MNHEY and CDR2 SMNVEV (reference sequence).

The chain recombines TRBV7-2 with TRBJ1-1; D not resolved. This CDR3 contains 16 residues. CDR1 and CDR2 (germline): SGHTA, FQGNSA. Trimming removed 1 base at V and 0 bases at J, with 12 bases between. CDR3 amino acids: CASSLGAVPMNTEAFF. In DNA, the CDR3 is TGTGCCAGCAGCTTAGGGGCAGTTCCCATGAACACTGAAGCTTTCTTT.

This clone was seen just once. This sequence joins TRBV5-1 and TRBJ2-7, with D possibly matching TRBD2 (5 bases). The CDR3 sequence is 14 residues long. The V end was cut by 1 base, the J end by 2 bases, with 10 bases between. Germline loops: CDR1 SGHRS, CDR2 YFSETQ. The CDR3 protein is CASSLYEGAYEQYF. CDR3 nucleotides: TGCGCCAGCAGCTTGTACGAGGGTGCCTACGAGCAGTACTTC.

The CDR3 DNA sequence: TGTGCCAGCTCAGTGACGAGGGACTATGGCTACACCTTC. Its translation is CASSVTRDYGYTF. This chain joins TRBV18 and TRBJ1-2; D call uncertain. Germline loops: CDR1 KGHSH, CDR2 LQKENI. Between the trimmed V and J ends, which lost 5 bases and 3 bases, there was a span of 10 bases. The CDR3 consists of 13 residues. The whole variable domain, filled in from reference TRBV18 and TRBJ1-2, reads NAGVMQNPRHLVRRRGQEARLRCSPMKGHSHVYWYRQLPEEGLKFMVYLQKENIIDESGMPKERFSAEFPKEGPSILRIQQVVRGDSAAYFCASSVTRDYGYTFGSGTRLTVV.

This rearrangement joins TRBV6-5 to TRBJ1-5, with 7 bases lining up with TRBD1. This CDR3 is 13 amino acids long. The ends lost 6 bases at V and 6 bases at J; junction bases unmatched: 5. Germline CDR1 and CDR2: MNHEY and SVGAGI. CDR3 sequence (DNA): TGTGCCAGCAGCCGACAGGGCTCTCAGCCCCAGCATTTT. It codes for CASSRQGSQPQHF.

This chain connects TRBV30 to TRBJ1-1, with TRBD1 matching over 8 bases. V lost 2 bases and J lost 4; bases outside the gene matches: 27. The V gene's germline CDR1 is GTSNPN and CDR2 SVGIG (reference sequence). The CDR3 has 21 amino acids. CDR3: CAWSTDRASPSNLEGITEAFF. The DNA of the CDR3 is TGTGCCTGGAGTACGGACAGGGCTTCACCTAGCAATCTGGAAGGTATCACTGAAGCTTTCTTT.

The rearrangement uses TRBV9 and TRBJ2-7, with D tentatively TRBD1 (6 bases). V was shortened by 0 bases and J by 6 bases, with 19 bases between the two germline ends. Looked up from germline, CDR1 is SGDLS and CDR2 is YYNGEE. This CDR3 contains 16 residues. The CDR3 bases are TGTGCCAGCAGCGTAGGGCCAGGGGAAGGAATCGCCGAGCAGTACTTC. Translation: CASSVGPGEGIAEQYF.

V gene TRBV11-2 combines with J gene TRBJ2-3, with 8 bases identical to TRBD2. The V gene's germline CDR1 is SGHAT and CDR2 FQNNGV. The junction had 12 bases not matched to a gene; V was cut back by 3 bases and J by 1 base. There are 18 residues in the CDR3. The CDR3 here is CASSLVGGRLGGTDTQYF. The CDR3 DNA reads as TGTGCCAGCAGCTTGGTCGGCGGGAGGTTGGGGGGCACAGATACGCAGTATTTT.

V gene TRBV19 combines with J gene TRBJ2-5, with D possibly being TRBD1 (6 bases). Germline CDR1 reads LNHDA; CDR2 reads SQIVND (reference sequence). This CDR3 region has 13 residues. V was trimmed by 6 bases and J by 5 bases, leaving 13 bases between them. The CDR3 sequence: CASRKQGDETQYF. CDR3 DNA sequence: TGTGCCAGTAGAAAACAGGGAGATGAGACCCAGTACTTC.

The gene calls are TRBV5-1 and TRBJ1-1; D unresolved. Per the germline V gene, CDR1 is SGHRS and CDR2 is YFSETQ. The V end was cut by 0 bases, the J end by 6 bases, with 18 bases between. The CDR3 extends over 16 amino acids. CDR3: CASSLGYTVPAAEAFF. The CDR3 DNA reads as TGCGCCAGCAGCTTGGGTTACACGGTTCCCGCGGCTGAAGCTTTCTTT.

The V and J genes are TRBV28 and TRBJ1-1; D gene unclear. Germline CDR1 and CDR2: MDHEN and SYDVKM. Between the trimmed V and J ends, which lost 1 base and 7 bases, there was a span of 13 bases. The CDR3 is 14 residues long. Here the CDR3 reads CASSLSRRGGEAFF. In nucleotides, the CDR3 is TGTGCCAGCAGTTTATCTAGGCGGGGAGGTGAAGCTTTCTTT.

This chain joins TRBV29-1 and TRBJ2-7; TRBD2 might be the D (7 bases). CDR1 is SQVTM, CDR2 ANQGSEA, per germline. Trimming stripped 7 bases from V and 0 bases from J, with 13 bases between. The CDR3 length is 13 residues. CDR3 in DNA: TGCAGCGCTGAGGGGGGGAGCTCCTACGAGCAGTACTTC. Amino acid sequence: CSAEGGSSYEQYF.

CDR3 protein: CASNTRTGSYGYTF. The CDR3 region has the DNA TGTGCCAGTAACACAAGGACAGGGTCATATGGCTACACCTTC. The V call is TRBV19, the J call TRBJ1-2, with TRBD1 matching 8 bases. Germline assignment: CDR1 LNHDA and CDR2 SQIVND (reference sequence). J gave up 5 bases and V 7 bases, and 9 bases lay outside the gene matches. The CDR3 is 14 amino acids.

The CDR3 loop reads CASYSDRGGETQYF. The CDR3 DNA follows: TGTGCCAGCTACTCGGACAGGGGAGGGGAGACCCAGTACTTC. The chain recombines TRBV2 with TRBJ2-5; 9 bases line up with TRBD1. The CDR3 runs 14 residues. Germline V gives CDR1 SNHLY, CDR2 FYNNEI. Losses at the gene ends were 8 bases for V and 5 bases for J; bases not matched to a gene: 9.

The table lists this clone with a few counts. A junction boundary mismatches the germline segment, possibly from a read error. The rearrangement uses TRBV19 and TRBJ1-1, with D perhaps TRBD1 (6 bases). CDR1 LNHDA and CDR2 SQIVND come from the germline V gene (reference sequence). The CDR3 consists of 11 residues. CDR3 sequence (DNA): TGTGCCAGTAGATTACAGGGAATGGCTTGGTTT. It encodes CASRLQGMAWF.

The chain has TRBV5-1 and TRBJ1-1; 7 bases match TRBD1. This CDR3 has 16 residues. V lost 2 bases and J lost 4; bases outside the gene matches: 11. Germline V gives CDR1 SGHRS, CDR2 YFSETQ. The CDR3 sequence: CASSLDVQGTGTEAFF. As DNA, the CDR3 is TGCGCCAGCAGCTTAGATGTACAGGGGACTGGCACTGAAGCTTTCTTT. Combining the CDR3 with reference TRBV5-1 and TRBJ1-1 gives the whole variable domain KAGVTQTPRYLIKTRGQQVTLSCSPISGHRSVSWYQQTPGQGLQFLFEYFSETQRNKGNFPGRFSGRQFSNSRSEMNVSTLELGDSALYLCASSLDVQGTGTEAFFGQGTRLTVV.